This paragraph covers one T cell receptor (beta chain) sequence. Its antigen is not yet known. The data belong to a study of monozygotic twins with inflammatory bowel disease (dated by TCRdb to the late 2010s). With respect to the entire study: The full study comprised some 30 monozygotic twin pairs: nine German pairs (four IBD-concordant, five IBD-discordant) and 19 IBD-discordant Danish pairs. The search for disease-associated traits relied mainly on comparing IBD patients with their genetically identical healthy co-twins within discordant pairs. Each individual had, on average, about 151 000 unique TCRalpha sequences and 181 000 unique TCRbeta sequences available for analysis. What the study reported, not specific to this receptor: Because patients received different immunosuppressive treatments, the repertoires may have picked up extra background noise and variability between individuals. The analysis was unable to tell different T cell subtypes apart. Repertoire similarity did not differ between concordant and discordant twins, possibly due to limited statistical power. Compared with healthy twins, IBD patients shared fewer clonotypes with other individuals, and the difference was most pronounced in patients with signs of disease activity. No single strong signal or clonotype linked to IBD turned up in the results, so the idea that one exists was not supported. Measured by the inverse Simpson index, TCRbeta repertoire diversity was lower in IBD patients than in their healthy co-twins.

A 2.5 ml peripheral blood sample was drawn into PAXgene tubes per donor and stored at -80°C. Without T cell sorting, total RNA was isolated from whole blood using the PAXgene blood miRNA kit on an automated QIAcube. Deep TCRalpha and TCRbeta repertoire profiling with unique molecular barcoding was performed on peripheral blood of monozygotic twin pairs concordant or discordant for inflammatory bowel disease. Smoking habits were recorded for all twin pairs, and individuals were classified as current, former or never smokers. Preparation of the library involved 5' RACE. Each TCR library was prepared from around 3.5 ug of total RNA. cDNA was synthesized with SMARTScribe reverse transcriptase in eight separate reactions per sample. During cDNA synthesis, template switching introduced unique molecular identifiers that contained a 6-nucleotide sample barcode. TCRalpha and TCRbeta cDNA was amplified in two nested PCRs of around 15 and 9 cycles, and bead purification was carried out after each PCR. Before amplification, the cDNA was treated with uracil DNA-glycosylase and purified using the QIAquick PCR purification kit. In the second PCR, Illumina TruSeq-compatible adapters and sample-specific barcodes were added. TapeStation and Qubit were used to check library quality and concentration, and roughly 4.6 ng of each library was pooled. Pooled libraries were sequenced on an Illumina HiSeq2500 single-index Rapid Run with 2 x 100 bp reads and custom sequencing primers. Under the source paper's analysis protocol: UMI-based consensus assembly with MiGEC version 1.2.6 was used to correct PCR and sequencing errors. MiXCR version 2.1.1 was used to carry out V(D)J alignment, clonotype assembly and CDR3 extraction. To normalise gene usage, clonotype sharing and MAIT/NKT TCR abundance, the top 1000, 10 000 and 20 000 clonotypes in each sample were analysed. Diversity was computed as the inverse Simpson index with the vegan R package after downsampling to 27 000 UMIs. Paired Mann-Whitney U tests were applied to discordant twin pairs, and Benjamini-Hochberg correction was used for multiple testing. The reads were reprocessed in TCRdb, with one entry per CDR3 protein sequence and no accompanying DNA. Clone size and V and J calls follow TCRdb, not the original study. The table for this sample lists around 210,000 distinct CDR3 sequences. Of the sample, 7.7% is held by the ten largest clones.

Reading the germline V gene gives CDR1 MNHNS and CDR2 SASEGT. The CDR3 numbers 16 residues from cysteine through phenylalanine. The record lacks a DNA sequence. Recombination joined TRBV6-1 with TRBJ2-5; the D call of TRBD2 rests on TCRdb alone, since no DNA is present to check it. The TCR was taken from a human donor with ulcerative colitis or Crohn's disease, or a healthy co-twin of an affected twin (not recorded which). The specimen was blood. The encoded CDR3 is CASRPLAGENQETQYF.